This TCR beta chain was found in a study of identical twins. General study results and limits: The study drew conclusions from cross-sectional statistical analysis, not from following the same donors. Out-of-frame alpha sequences common to twins were enriched for low generation probability.

Donors were all healthy Caucasians. Regarding this clonotype: Its antigen is unknown.

From the 5' RACE reads, TCRdb called clonotypes with MiXCR, one entry per CDR3 protein. The sample shows 700,000 or so distinct CDR3 sequences, less than 10% of them seen only once. The sample also formed part of further work on yellow fever vaccine responses in identical twins.

Material for sequencing was PBMCs. The sequence derives from a woman aged 18-29 years in good health.

The CDR3 region has the DNA TGTGCCAGCACTCCTCGAGACAGGGATTACACAGATACGCAGTATTTT. Its protein is CASTPRDRDYTDTQYF. V is TRBV9 and J is TRBJ2-3; 7 bases agree with TRBD1. The germline gives CDR1 SGDLS, CDR2 YYNGEE. The CDR3 contains 16 residues. V lost 6 bases, J lost 2 bases, and 12 bases stayed unmatched. Using reference TRBV9 and TRBJ2-3 for the parts outside the CDR3, the full variable domain is DSGVTQTPKHLITATGQRVTLRCSPRSGDLSVYWYQQSLDQGLQFLIQYYNGEERAKGNILERFSAQQFPDLHSELNLSSLELGDSALYFCASTPRDRDYTDTQYFGPGTRLTVL.